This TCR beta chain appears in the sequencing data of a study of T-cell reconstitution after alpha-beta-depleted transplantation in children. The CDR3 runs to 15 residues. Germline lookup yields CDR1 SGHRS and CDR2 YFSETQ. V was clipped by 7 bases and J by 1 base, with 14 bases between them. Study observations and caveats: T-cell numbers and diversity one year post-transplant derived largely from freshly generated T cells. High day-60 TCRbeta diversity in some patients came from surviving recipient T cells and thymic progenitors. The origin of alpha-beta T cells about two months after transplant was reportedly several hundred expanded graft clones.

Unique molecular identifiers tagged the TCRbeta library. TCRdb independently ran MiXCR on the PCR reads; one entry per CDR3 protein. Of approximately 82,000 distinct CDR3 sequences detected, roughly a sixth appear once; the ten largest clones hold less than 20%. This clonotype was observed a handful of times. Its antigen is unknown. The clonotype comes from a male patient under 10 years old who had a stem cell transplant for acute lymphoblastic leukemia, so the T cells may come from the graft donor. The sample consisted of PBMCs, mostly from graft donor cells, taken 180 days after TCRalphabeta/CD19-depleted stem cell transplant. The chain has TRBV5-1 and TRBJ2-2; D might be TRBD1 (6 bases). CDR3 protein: CASSRQGQNTGELFF. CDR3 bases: TGCGCCAGCTCTCGGCAGGGACAGAACACCGGGGAGCTGTTTTTT.